This TCR beta chain was obtained from a study of blood T cell repertoires in COVID-19. Study in general: Some COVID-19 samples were acute and others convalescent; all came from the United States, Italy and Spain. From T cells, B-cell-depleted T cells, or PBMCs came the material, which was cDNA or gDNA.

In the original processing: The authors estimated nucleated cell counts from reference gene primer amplification. The assay was immunoSEQ multiplex PCR, and TCRdb's table has in-frame clones only and misses some. V and J calls and clone size are copied from that table; D and trimming were computed from the DNA. The sample consists of roughly 30,000 clones, about 80% of them appearing once. Germline V lookup: CDR1 LNHDA, CDR2 SQIVND (reference sequence). The CDR3 covers 14 residues. Trimming shortened V by 6 bases and J by 0 bases, and 6 bases separated the two germline ends. The chain links TRBV19 to TRBJ1-6; no definite D call. This receptor was taken from a man between 65 and 85 years old with acute or convalescent COVID-19. Sequencing input: peripheral blood. This CDR3 is CASRVSSYNSPLHF. The DNA of the CDR3 is TGTGCCAGTAGGGTGAGCTCCTATAATTCACCCCTCCACTTT.